Here is one TCR beta chain with its context. Its antigen remains unknown. CDR1 MNHEY and CDR2 SVGAGI come from the germline V gene. V dropped 0 bases and J dropped 7 bases, with 13 bases sitting between them. The CDR3 is made up of 14 amino acids. This entry belongs to a study of OX40 agonist ivuxolimab in advanced cancers. The overall study: The dose-escalation cohort was approximately 81% male, with a mean age of around 60 years, ranging about 23 to 79.

Using immunoSEQ multiplex PCR, the repertoire was profiled, and TCRdb retains in-frame clones only, with some absent. The sample shows 73,000 or so clones, around 86% of them seen only once. Study findings and constraints: Circulating CD4+ and CD8+ T cells showed clonal expansion by week 6 at 0.1 to 3.0 mg/kg.

Patients who had autoimmune disease history or got systemic immunosuppression were left out. Blood draws occurred at baseline, cycle 4 day 1, and cycle 7 day 1. The input for sequencing was CD4+ or CD8+ T cells sorted from blood, taken in a trial of the OX40 agonist ivuxolimab. The receptor's source is an adult with an advanced solid tumor such as melanoma, head and neck, liver or kidney cancer. The rearrangement uses TRBV6-5 and TRBJ2-7; the D call may be TRBD1 or TRBD2 (5 bases each). CDR3 in DNA: TGTGCCAGCAGTTACTCGGCCGGGGCTCGGGAGCAGTACGTC. This translates into CASSYSAGAREQYV.